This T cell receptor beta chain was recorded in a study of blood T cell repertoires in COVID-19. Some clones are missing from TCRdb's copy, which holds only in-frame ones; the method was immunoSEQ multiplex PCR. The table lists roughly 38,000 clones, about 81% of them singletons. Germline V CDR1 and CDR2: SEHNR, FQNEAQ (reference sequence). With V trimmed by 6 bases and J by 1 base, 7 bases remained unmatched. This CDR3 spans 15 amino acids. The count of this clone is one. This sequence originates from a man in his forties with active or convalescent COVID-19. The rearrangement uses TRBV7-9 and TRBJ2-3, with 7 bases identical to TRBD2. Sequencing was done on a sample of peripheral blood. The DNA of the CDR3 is TGTGCCAGCAGTACCCGGGGGGACCGCACAGATACGCAGTATTTT. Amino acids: CASSTRGDRTDTQYF.